Shown below are 7 T cell receptor beta chains from a single sample sequenced in a study of CD8 T cells in ankylosing spondylitis. Findings of the study overall: About eight highly homologous variants made up a TCR beta motif that seemed to typify ankylosing spondylitis blood.

These TCRs are of unknown antigen specificity. TCRdb called the 5' RACE reads again in MiXCR, with one record for every CDR3 protein. The data hold around 770,000 distinct CDR3 sequences, with under 20% observed a single time. The sample consisted of blood, either unsorted or a sorted T cell fraction (not recorded which). These receptor sequences come from a male donor with ankylosing spondylitis.

This chain links TRBV28 with TRBJ2-7; tentatively, D is TRBD2 (6 bases). This CDR3 region has 15 residues. V gave up 5 bases and J gave up 2 bases, with 16 bases separating them. Germline-derived CDR1 and CDR2 are MDHEN and SYDVKM. This CDR3 is CASSPSLGGAYEQYF. CDR3 coding DNA: TGTGCCAGCAGTCCCTCCCTCGGGGGAGCCTACGAGCAGTACTTC.

This clonotype was detected only a few times. This chain joins TRBV9 and TRBJ2-7; TRBD2 aligns across 7 bases. Germline V gene lookup returns CDR1 SGDLS and CDR2 YYNGEE. This CDR3 spans 16 amino acids. The V segment lost 0 bases and the J segment 0 bases; nucleotides outside the gene matches: 6. The DNA for the CDR3 is TGTGCCAGCAGCGTAGGAGGGACTAACCCCTCCTACGAGCAGTACTTC. Translating gives CASSVGGTNPSYEQYF.

This chain connects TRBV11-3 to TRBJ2-5; the D gene is possibly TRBD1 (7 bases). The CDR3 contains 15 residues. The germline CDR1 and CDR2 sequences are SGHNT and YENEEA. The germline V and J ends were trimmed by 5 bases and 1 base, with 14 bases remaining between them. The CDR3 loop reads CASSPGGQFQETQYF. The CDR3 bases are TGTGCCAGCAGCCCCGGGGGACAGTTCCAAGAGACCCAGTACTTC.

CDR3: CASSPEGDTRFF. CDR3 sequence (DNA): TGTGCCAGCAGCCCTGAGGGGGACACGCGGTTCTTC. The chain couples TRBV7-9 to TRBJ2-1; TRBD1 might be the D (6 bases). V was pared by 5 bases and J by 15 bases, with 17 bases between. Per the germline V gene, CDR1 is SEHNR and CDR2 is FQNEAQ (reference sequence). This CDR3 is built from 12 residues.

This clonotype was picked up many times. The genes are TRBV5-5 and TRBJ2-1; TRBD2 aligns across 10 bases. Germline V gene sequence: CDR1 SGHKS, CDR2 YYEKEE (reference sequence). CDR3 length: 17 amino acids. J gave up 2 bases and V 5 bases, and 10 bases lay outside the gene matches. The chain's CDR3 is CASSTPGLAEAYNEQFF. The CDR3 nucleotides read TGTGCCAGCAGTACCCCAGGACTAGCGGAAGCCTACAATGAGCAGTTCTTC.

The rearrangement joins TRBV30 to TRBJ1-5; D is ambiguous. CDR1 and CDR2 from the germline V gene are GTSNPN and SVGIG (reference sequence). The CDR3 spans 15 residues. The ends were cut back, 0 bases at V and 2 bases at J, with 11 bases in the middle. The CDR3 DNA reads as TGTGCCTGGAGTGTACGAGGGTATGGCAATCAGCCCCAGCATTTT. Translated: CAWSVRGYGNQPQHF.

The chain is built from TRBV6-2 or TRBV6-3 and TRBJ1-5; D call uncertain. This CDR3 region has 16 residues. Germline loops: CDR1 MNHEY, CDR2 SVGEGT. Trimming left V 8 bases short and J 1 base short, with 18 bases between. CDR3 loop: CASGKFFTTSNQPQHF. The CDR3 coding sequence is TGTGCCAGCGGAAAGTTTTTCACCACAAGCAATCAGCCCCAGCATTTT.